Below, 18 T cell receptor beta chains from the same sample are listed, as sequenced in a study of T cell repertoires in cytomegalovirus infection. TCRdb re-called the reads through MiXCR, storing one row per CDR3 protein. The sample consists of 300,000 or so distinct CDR3 sequences, 8% to 10% of them appearing once. The sequencing sample was made of PBMCs. Receptors originate from a human donor in good health (CMV status not recorded). Some clones in this sample may be carry-over from other donors' samples.

This clonotype showed up just a few times. This chain connects TRBV5-5 to TRBJ2-2; D perhaps matches TRBD1 (5 bases). The germline gives CDR1 SGHKS, CDR2 YYEKEE (reference sequence). CDR3 length: 15 amino acids. V lost 0 bases, J lost 6 bases, and 12 bases lay in between. The CDR3 protein is CASSLGRVFAGELFF. CDR3 coding DNA: TGTGCCAGCAGCTTGGGCAGGGTTTTTGCCGGGGAGCTGTTTTTT.

This rearrangement joins TRBV12-5 to TRBJ2-2, with TRBD2 as a possible D gene (6 bases). CDR1 is LGHNT and CDR2 is FRNRAP in the germline V gene. Trimming took off 6 bases at V and 5 bases at J, with 7 bases between the two ends. The CDR3 has 12 residues. DNA of the CDR3: TGTGCTAGTGGCCTAGCGACCGGGGAGCTGTTTTTT. Encoded protein: CASGLATGELFF.

This clonotype was observed many times. The chain uses TRBV7-2 and TRBJ2-3; D could derive from TRBD1 or TRBD2 (6 bases each). Germline V gene sequence: CDR1 SGHTA, CDR2 FQGNSA. The CDR3 sequence is 15 residues long. The ends were cut back, 5 bases at V and 4 bases at J, with 16 bases in the middle. The CDR3 DNA is TGTGCCAGCAGCATTTGGGGGGCCGCGGCAGATACGCAGTATTTT. This encodes CASSIWGAAADTQYF.

This clonotype was counted ten times or more. This rearrangement joins TRBV28 to TRBJ2-7; TRBD2 is a possible D gene (7 bases). The germline CDR1 and CDR2 sequences are MDHEN and SYDVKM. Trimming shortened V by 6 bases and J by 2 bases, and 14 bases separated the two germline ends. The CDR3 totals 14 residues. Written as DNA, the CDR3 is TGTGCCAGCAGGGGGGAGGGGGAGCCCTACGAGCAGTACGTC. It translates to CASRGEGEPYEQYV.

This chain links TRBV20-1 with TRBJ2-7, with TRBD2 matching 15 bases. This CDR3 spans 14 amino acids. Germline lookup yields CDR1 DFQATT and CDR2 SNEGSKA (reference sequence). J lost 1 base, V lost 7 bases, and 2 bases had no gene match. CDR3 DNA sequence: TGCAGTGTTGGGACTAGCGGGGGGTCCTACGAGCAGTACGTC. Amino acids: CSVGTSGGSYEQYV.

This clonotype was recorded many times. The J gene is TRBJ1-5, the V gene TRBV19; TRBD1 might be the D (6 bases). Between the trimmed V and J ends, which lost 3 bases and 6 bases, there was a span of 15 bases. CDR1 is LNHDA and CDR2 is SQIVND in the germline V gene (reference sequence). The CDR3 consists of 15 residues. Here the CDR3 DNA reads TGTGCCAGTAGTATTAAGTCAGGGGTAGGTCAGCCCCAGCATTTT. It codes for CASSIKSGVGQPQHF.

This clonotype was picked up many times. V and J are TRBV2 and TRBJ2-3; 12 nucleotides match TRBD1. There are 14 residues in the CDR3. Losses at the gene ends were 6 bases for V and 6 bases for J; bases not matched to a gene: 4. Germline CDR1 reads SNHLY; CDR2 reads FYNNEI. The CDR3 DNA is TGTGCCAGCAGGGGACAGGGGGCGAGGGATACGCAGTATTTT. Protein sequence: CASRGQGARDTQYF.

This clonotype has a count of ten or more. The rearrangement uses TRBV28 and TRBJ2-1; TRBD2 matches 9 bases. Germline loops: CDR1 MDHEN, CDR2 SYDVKM. V gave up 5 bases and J gave up 4 bases; unmatched junction bases: 6. The CDR3 runs to 15 residues. CDR3 sequence: CASSLKGLAYNEQFF. In DNA form, the CDR3 reads TGTGCCAGCAGTCTCAAGGGACTAGCTTACAATGAGCAGTTCTTC.

The table lists this clonotype with many counts. V usage is TRBV7-8 and J usage is TRBJ1-2, with a weak D call TRBD1 (6 bases). The CDR3 covers 15 residues. Germline V gene lookup returns CDR1 SGHVS and CDR2 FQNEAQ. V lost 5 bases and J 8 bases, leaving 21 bases between the germline ends. The CDR3 loop is CASSRRGFENVGYTF. The CDR3 nucleotides read TGTGCCAGCAGCCGGAGGGGGTTTGAGAATGTAGGCTACACCTTC.

This clonotype appeared many times. The rearrangement joins TRBV7-6 to TRBJ2-3, with D perhaps TRBD2 (7 bases). The CDR3 covers 15 residues. V lost 3 bases and J lost 4, with 14 bases in between. CDR1 and CDR2 (germline): SGHVS, FNYEAQ. CDR3 region: CASSLEGGPADTQYF. The CDR3 nucleotides are TGTGCCAGCAGCTTGGAGGGGGGGCCCGCAGATACGCAGTATTTT.

J is TRBJ2-2 and V is TRBV9; D could derive from TRBD1 or TRBD2 (5 bases each). The length of the CDR3 is 13 residues. V dropped 3 bases and J dropped 5 bases, with 8 bases sitting between them. Looked up from germline, CDR1 is SGDLS and CDR2 is YYNGEE. The CDR3: CASSAEGTGELFF. The CDR3, as DNA: TGTGCCAGCAGCGCCGAGGGGACCGGGGAGCTGTTTTTT.

This clonotype was detected many times. The V call is TRBV6-2 or TRBV6-3, the J call TRBJ2-4, with D uncertain. Germline values: CDR1 MNHEY, CDR2 SVGEGT. V lost 2 bases and J lost 4, with 9 bases in between. The CDR3 is 14 residues long. The CDR3 region is CASSYRAAKNIQYF. In DNA, the CDR3 is TGTGCCAGCAGTTACCGCGCGGCTAAAAACATTCAGTACTTC.

At least ten counts were recorded for this clonotype. The rearrangement links TRBV20-1 to TRBJ2-5, with a weak D call TRBD1 (6 bases). The ends were cut back, 6 bases at V and 9 bases at J, with 23 bases in the middle. The V gene's germline CDR1 is DFQATT and CDR2 SNEGSKA (reference sequence). This CDR3 region has 14 residues. The CDR3 DNA sequence: TGCAGTGCCGAATTACGGGACCACAGGGAACCCCAGTACTTC. This sequence encodes CSAELRDHREPQYF.

This clonotype was seen at least ten times. This sequence joins TRBV5-6 and TRBJ2-1; D is perhaps TRBD1 or TRBD2 (6 bases each). The CDR3 has 15 amino acids. In germline, CDR1 is SGHDT, CDR2 YYEEEE. The V gene lost 1 base and the J gene lost 6 bases, with 14 bases spanning the gap. The CDR3 loop is CASSLSQGRGNEQFF. The CDR3 nucleotides are TGTGCCAGCAGCTTGTCCCAGGGGCGGGGCAATGAGCAGTTCTTC.

This clonotype was seen at least ten times. The J gene is TRBJ1-1, the V gene TRBV28; D is possibly TRBD1 (5 bases). This CDR3 spans 16 amino acids. Germline CDR1 and CDR2: MDHEN and SYDVKM. Deletions cut 8 bases from V and 1 base from J, with 20 bases between. The CDR3 region has the DNA TGTGCCAGCGGGACTCCGAGGGTGGTGGGGAACACTGAAGCTTTCTTT. As protein: CASGTPRVVGNTEAFF.

This clonotype has a count of ten or more. CDR3 residues: CASSLLTGGRGDTQYF. The CDR3 DNA reads TGTGCCAGCAGCCTACTCACGGGGGGTCGGGGAGATACGCAGTATTTT. The V and J genes are TRBV7-9 and TRBJ2-3; 7 bases match TRBD2. J gave up 5 bases and V 5 bases, and 13 bases lay outside the gene matches. CDR1 and CDR2 (germline): SEHNR, FQNEAQ (reference sequence). The CDR3 is made up of 16 amino acids. Full variable domain (missing parts from reference TRBV7-9 and TRBJ2-3): DTGVSQNPRHKITKRGQNVTFRCDPISEHNRLYWYRQTLGQGPEFLTYFQNEAQLEKSRLLSDRFSAERPKGSFSTLEIQRTEQGDSAMYLCASSLLTGGRGDTQYFGPGTRLTVL.

This clonotype appeared once. A much larger clone sits a single nucleotide away, making a read error possible. The V and J genes are TRBV29-1 and TRBJ1-5; D not resolved. Germline CDR1 reads SQVTM; CDR2 reads ANQGSEA. This CDR3 is built from 13 residues. The V end was cut by 6 bases, the J end by 0 bases, with 9 bases between. CDR3 nucleotides: TGCAGCGTAAAGGAGCATAGCAATCAGCCCCAGCATTTT. It translates to CSVKEHSNQPQHF.

This clonotype was recorded a few times. The chain joins TRBV2 to TRBJ2-7, with D tentatively TRBD1 (6 bases). Trimming cost V 6 bases and J 1 base, with 13 bases left between them. CDR1 is SNHLY and CDR2 is FYNNEI in the germline V gene. CDR3 length: 14 amino acids. The CDR3 is CASRVDSGSYEQYF. The DNA of the CDR3 is TGTGCCAGCAGAGTGGACAGCGGTTCCTACGAGCAGTACTTC.